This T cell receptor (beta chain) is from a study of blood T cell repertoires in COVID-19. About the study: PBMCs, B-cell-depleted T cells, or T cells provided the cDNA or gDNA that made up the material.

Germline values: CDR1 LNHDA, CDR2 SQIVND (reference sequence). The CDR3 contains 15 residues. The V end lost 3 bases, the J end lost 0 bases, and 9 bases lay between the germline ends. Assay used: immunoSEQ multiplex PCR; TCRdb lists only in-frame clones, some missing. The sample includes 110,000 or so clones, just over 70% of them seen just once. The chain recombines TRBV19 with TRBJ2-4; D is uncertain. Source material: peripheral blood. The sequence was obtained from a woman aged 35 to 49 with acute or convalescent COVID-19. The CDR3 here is CASSMFPVAKNIQYF. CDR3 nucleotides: TGTGCCAGTAGTATGTTTCCAGTAGCCAAAAACATTCAGTACTTC.